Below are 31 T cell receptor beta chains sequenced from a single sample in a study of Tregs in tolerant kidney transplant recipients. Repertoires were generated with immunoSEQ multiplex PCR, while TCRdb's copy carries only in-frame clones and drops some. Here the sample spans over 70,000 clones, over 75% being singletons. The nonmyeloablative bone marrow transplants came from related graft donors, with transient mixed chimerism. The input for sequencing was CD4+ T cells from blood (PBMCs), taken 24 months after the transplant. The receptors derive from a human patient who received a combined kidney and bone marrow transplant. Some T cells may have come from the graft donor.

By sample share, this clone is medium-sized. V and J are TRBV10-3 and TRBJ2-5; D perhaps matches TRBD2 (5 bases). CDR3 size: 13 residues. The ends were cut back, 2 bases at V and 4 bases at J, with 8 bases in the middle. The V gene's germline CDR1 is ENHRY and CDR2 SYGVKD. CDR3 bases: TGTGCCATCAGTGAGGGTAGCGCAGAGACCCAGTACTTC. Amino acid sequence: CAISEGSAETQYF.

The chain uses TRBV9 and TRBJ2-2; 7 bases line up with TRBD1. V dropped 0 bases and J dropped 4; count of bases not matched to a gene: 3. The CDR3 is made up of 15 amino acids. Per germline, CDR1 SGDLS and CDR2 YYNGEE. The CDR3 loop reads CASSVVGDSTGELFF. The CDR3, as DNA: TGTGCCAGCAGCGTAGTCGGGGACAGCACCGGGGAGCTGTTTTTT.

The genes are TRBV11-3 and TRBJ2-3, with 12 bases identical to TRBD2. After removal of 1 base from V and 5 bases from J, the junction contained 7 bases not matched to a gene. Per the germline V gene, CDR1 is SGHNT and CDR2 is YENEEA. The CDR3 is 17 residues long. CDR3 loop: CASSLGASGGAGDTQYF. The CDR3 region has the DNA TGTGCCAGCAGCTTAGGCGCTAGCGGGGGGGCCGGAGATACGCAGTATTTT.

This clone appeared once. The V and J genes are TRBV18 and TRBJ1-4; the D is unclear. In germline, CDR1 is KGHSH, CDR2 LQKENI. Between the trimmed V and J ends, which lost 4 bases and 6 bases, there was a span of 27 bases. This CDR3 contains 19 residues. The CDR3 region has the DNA TGTGCCAGCTCACTCCAACTACTCTACTACACCTCCGCGGATGAAAAACTGTTTTTT. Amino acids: CASSLQLLYYTSADEKLFF.

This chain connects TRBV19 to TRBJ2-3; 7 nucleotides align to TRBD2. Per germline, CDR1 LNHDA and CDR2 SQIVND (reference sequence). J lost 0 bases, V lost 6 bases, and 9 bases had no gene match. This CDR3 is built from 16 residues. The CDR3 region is CASSLWSSGSTDTQYF. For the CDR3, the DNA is TGTGCCAGTAGCTTATGGTCTAGCGGTAGCACAGATACGCAGTATTTT.

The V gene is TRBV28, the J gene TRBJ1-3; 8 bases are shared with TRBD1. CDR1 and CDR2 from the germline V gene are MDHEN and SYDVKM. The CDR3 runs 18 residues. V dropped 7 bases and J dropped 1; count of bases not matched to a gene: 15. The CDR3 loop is CASNSAGGPPRSGNTIYF. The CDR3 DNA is TGTGCCAGCAACTCGGCAGGGGGCCCTCCCCGGTCTGGAAACACCATATATTTT.

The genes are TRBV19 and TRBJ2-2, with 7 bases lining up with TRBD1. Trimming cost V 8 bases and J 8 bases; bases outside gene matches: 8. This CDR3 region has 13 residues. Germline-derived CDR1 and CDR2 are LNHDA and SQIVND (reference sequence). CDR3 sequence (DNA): TGTGCCAGTGAGAGGGGGCGGATGGGGGAGCTGTTTTTT. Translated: CASERGRMGELFF.

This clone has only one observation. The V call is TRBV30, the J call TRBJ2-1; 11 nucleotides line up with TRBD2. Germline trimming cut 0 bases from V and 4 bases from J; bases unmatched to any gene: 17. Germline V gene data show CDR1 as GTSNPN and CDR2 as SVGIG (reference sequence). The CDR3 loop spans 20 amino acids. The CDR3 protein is CAWSVLFPIGTSGAYNEQFF. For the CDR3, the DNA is TGTGCCTGGAGTGTACTCTTCCCGATCGGGACTAGCGGAGCGTACAATGAGCAGTTCTTC.

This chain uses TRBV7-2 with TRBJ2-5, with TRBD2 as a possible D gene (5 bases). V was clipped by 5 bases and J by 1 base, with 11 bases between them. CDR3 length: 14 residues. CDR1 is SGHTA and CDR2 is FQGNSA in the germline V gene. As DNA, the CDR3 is TGTGCCAGCAGCCGGGCGGGCTTCCAAGAGACCCAGTACTTC. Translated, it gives CASSRAGFQETQYF. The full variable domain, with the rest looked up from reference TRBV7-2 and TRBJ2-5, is GAGVSQSPSNKVTEKGKDVELRCDPISGHTALYWYRQSLGQGLEFLIYFQGNSAPDKSGLPSDRFSAERTGGSVSTLTIQRTQQEDSAVYLCASSRAGFQETQYFGPGTRLLVL.

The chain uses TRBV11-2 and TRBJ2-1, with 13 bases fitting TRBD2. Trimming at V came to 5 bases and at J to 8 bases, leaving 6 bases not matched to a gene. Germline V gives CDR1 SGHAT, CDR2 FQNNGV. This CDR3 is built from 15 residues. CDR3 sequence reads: CASSRRTSGGDEQFF. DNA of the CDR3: TGTGCCAGCAGCCGAAGGACTAGCGGGGGCGATGAGCAGTTCTTC.

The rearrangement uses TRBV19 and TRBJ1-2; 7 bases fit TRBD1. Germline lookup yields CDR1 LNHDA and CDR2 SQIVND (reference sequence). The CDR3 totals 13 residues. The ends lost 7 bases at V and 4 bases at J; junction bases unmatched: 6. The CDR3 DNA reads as TGTGCCAGTAACCGAGGGGGCTTCTATGGCTACACCTTC. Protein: CASNRGGFYGYTF.

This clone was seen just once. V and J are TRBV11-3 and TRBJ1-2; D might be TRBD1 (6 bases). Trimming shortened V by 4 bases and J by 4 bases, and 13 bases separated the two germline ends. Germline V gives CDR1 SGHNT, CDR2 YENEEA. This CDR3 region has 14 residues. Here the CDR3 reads CASSSVTGSYGYTF. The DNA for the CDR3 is TGTGCCAGCAGCTCGGTTACAGGGAGCTATGGCTACACCTTC.

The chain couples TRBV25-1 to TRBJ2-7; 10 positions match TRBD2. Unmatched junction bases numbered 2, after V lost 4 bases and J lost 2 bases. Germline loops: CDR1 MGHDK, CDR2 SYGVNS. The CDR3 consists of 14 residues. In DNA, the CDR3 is TGTGCCAGCAGTGGGACTAGCGGAACCTACGAGCAGTACTTC. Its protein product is CASSGTSGTYEQYF.

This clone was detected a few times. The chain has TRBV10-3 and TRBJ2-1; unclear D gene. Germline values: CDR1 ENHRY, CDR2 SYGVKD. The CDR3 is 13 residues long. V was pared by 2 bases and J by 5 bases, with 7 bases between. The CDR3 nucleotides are TGTGCCATCAGTGAGAACAGAAACAATGAGCAGTTCTTC. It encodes CAISENRNNEQFF.

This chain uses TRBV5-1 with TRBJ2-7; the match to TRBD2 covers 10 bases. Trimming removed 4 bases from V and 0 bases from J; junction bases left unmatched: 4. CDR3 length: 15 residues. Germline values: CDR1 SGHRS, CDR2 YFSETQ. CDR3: CASSPLAGDSYEQYF. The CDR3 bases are TGCGCCAGCAGCCCTCTAGCGGGGGACTCCTACGAGCAGTACTTC.

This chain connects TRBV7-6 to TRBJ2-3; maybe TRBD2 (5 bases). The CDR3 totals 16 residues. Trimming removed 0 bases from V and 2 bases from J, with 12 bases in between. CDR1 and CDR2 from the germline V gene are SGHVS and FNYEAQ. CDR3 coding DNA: TGTGCCAGCAGCTTAGCCGGGATCATCTACACAGATACGCAGTATTTT. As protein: CASSLAGIIYTDTQYF.

The CDR3, as DNA: TGCGCCAGCAGCCAAGGGGTCGGGAGCTACGAGCAGTACTTC. This gives the protein CASSQGVGSYEQYF. The chain recombines TRBV4-1 with TRBJ2-7, with D maybe TRBD2 (6 bases). V lost 1 base and J 3 bases, leaving 10 bases between the germline ends. CDR1 MGHRA and CDR2 YSYEKL come from the germline V gene. CDR3 length: 14 amino acids.

The CDR3 coding sequence is TGTGCCAGCAGTTACGGGTGGGAGACCCAGTACTTC. Its translation: CASSYGWETQYF. This chain joins TRBV28 and TRBJ2-5; D remains ambiguous. The CDR3 consists of 12 residues. Looked up from germline, CDR1 is MDHEN and CDR2 is SYDVKM. Trimming removed 4 bases from V and 5 bases from J, with 8 bases in between.

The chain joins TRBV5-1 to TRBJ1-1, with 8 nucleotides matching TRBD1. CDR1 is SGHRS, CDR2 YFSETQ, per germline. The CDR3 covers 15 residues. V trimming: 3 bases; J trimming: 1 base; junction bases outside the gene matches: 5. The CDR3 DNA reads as TGCGCCAGCAGCTCAACAGGGGGTGGGAACACTGAAGCTTTCTTT. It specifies CASSSTGGGNTEAFF.

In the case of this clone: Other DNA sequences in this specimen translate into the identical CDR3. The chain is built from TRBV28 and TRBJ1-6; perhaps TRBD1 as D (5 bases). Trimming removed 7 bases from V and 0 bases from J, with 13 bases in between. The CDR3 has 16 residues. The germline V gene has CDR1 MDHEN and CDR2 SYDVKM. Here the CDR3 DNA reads TGTGCCAGCATCCCGGGGGGGTACTCCTATAATTCACCCCTCCACTTT. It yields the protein CASIPGGYSYNSPLHF.

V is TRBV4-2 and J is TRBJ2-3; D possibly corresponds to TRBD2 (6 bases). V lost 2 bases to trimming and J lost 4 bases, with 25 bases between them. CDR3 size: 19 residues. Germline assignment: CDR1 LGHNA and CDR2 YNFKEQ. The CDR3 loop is CASSQRLDWEPRKADTQYF. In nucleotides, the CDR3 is TGTGCCAGCAGCCAAAGACTAGACTGGGAACCGCGAAAAGCAGATACGCAGTATTTT.

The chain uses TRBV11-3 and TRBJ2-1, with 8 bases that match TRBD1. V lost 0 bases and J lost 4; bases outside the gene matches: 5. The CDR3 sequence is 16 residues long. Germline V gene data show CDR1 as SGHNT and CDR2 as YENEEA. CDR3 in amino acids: CASSLDLYRGYNEQFF. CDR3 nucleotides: TGTGCCAGCAGCTTAGATCTTTACAGGGGGTACAATGAGCAGTTCTTC.

DNA of the CDR3: TGTGCCAGCAGCCTACAGGGGGGGACTGAAGCTTTCTTT. It codes for CASSLQGGTEAFF. V is TRBV9 and J is TRBJ1-1, with 8 bases lining up with TRBD1. The CDR3 runs 13 residues. The ends lost 4 bases at V and 5 bases at J; junction bases unmatched: 4. CDR1 and CDR2 from the germline V gene are SGDLS and YYNGEE.

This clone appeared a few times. The CDR3 is CASSQAQAGKTEAFF. CDR3 coding DNA: TGCGCCAGCAGCCAAGCCCAGGCAGGGAAAACTGAAGCTTTCTTT. V usage is TRBV4-3 and J usage is TRBJ1-1; TRBD1 might be the D (5 bases). CDR3 length: 15 amino acids. Trimming removed 1 base at V and 5 bases at J, with 14 bases between. CDR1 is LGHNA and CDR2 is YSLEER in the germline V gene.

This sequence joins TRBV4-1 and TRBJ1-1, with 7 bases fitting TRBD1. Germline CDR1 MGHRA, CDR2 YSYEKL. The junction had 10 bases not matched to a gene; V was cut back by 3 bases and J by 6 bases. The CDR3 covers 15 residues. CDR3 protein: CASSHLRQGAAEAFF. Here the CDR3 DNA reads TGCGCCAGCAGCCACCTTAGACAGGGCGCCGCTGAAGCTTTCTTT.

CDR3 in DNA: TGTGCCAGCTCACCTCTTGGGGGGACCGCGAACACCGGGGAGCTGTTTTTT. It is translated as CASSPLGGTANTGELFF. V usage is TRBV18 and J usage is TRBJ2-2; D may be TRBD2 (6 bases). The germline V gene has CDR1 KGHSH and CDR2 LQKENI. The CDR3 spans 17 residues. V lost 3 bases, J lost 0 bases, and 14 bases lay in between.

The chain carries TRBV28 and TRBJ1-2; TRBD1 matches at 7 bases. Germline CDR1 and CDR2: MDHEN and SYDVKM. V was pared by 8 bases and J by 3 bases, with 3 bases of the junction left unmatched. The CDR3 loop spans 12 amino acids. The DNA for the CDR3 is TGTGCCAGCTTAGGGGGCTACTATGGCTACACCTTC. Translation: CASLGGYYGYTF.

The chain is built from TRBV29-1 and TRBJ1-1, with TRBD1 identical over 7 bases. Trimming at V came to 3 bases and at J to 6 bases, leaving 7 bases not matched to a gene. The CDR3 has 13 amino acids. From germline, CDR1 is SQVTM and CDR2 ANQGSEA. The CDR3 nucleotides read TGCAGCGTTGACCCGACAGGGAGGTCTGAAGCTTTCTTT. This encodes CSVDPTGRSEAFF.

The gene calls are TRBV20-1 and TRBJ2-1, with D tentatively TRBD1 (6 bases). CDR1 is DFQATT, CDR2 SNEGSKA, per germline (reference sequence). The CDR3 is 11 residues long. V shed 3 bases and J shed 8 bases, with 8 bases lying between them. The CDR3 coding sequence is TGCAGTGCTAGGGACAGTTATGAGCAGTTCTTC. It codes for CSARDSYEQFF.

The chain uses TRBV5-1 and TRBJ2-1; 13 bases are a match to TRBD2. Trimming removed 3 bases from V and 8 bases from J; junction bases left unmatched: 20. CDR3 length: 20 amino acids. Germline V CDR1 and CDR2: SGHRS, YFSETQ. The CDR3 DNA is TGCGCCAGCAGCTCCCTCACCTGGACTAGCGGGAGAGGAAAGGGTGATGAGCAGTTCTTC. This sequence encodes CASSSLTWTSGRGKGDEQFF.

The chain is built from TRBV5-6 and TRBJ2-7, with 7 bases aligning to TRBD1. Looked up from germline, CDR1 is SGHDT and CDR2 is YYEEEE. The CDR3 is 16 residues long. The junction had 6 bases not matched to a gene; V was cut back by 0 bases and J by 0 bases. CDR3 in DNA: TGTGCCAGCAGCTTGGATGGGACAGTGGGCTCCTACGAGCAGTACTTC. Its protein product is CASSLDGTVGSYEQYF.